These 28 T cell receptor beta chains came from one sample sequenced in a study of blood T cell repertoires in COVID-19. Using immunoSEQ multiplex PCR, the repertoire was profiled, and TCRdb retains in-frame clones only, with some absent. The sample includes hundreds of thousands of clones, 80% to 90% seen only once; the top ten take 2.4%. Input material: PBMCs or T cells enriched from blood (not recorded which). The receptor set was obtained from a woman between 18 and 29 years old who had recovered from COVID-19.

CDR3 residues: CASSAGHDFDNEQFF. The CDR3 DNA follows: TGTGCCAGCAGCGCAGGACACGACTTTGACAATGAGCAGTTCTTC. This rearrangement joins TRBV9 to TRBJ2-1, with D tentatively TRBD1 (5 bases). CDR1 and CDR2 from the germline V gene are SGDLS and YYNGEE. The CDR3 covers 15 residues. Trimming took off 3 bases at V and 5 bases at J, with 15 bases between the two ends.

The chain combines TRBV10-2 with TRBJ1-1; no definite D call. Germline V CDR1 and CDR2: WSHSY, SAAADI. The CDR3 has 13 residues. V lost 7 bases to trimming and J lost 1 base, with 10 bases between them. The CDR3 region has the DNA TGCGCCAGCATGGGAGATCCGAACACTGAAGCTTTCTTT. As protein: CASMGDPNTEAFF.

This clone came up once. The chain employs TRBV5-1 and TRBJ1-3; TRBD1 might be the D (6 bases). The CDR3 is 16 amino acids. Germline V gene data show CDR1 as SGHRS and CDR2 as YFSETQ. The V end lost 1 base, the J end lost 0 bases, and 11 bases lay between the germline ends. The CDR3 DNA reads as TGCGCCAGCAGCTTGACTGGACAGATCTCTGGAAACACCATATATTTT. This encodes CASSLTGQISGNTIYF.

The chain has TRBV19 and TRBJ2-6; TRBD1 matches at 8 bases. CDR3 length: 17 residues. The trim removed 6 bases at V and 1 base at J, leaving 8 bases unmatched. Germline V CDR1 and CDR2: LNHDA, SQIVND (reference sequence). Here the CDR3 DNA reads TGTGCCAGTAGCCTGACAGGGGTAAGTTCTGGGGCCAACGTCCTGACTTTC. It specifies CASSLTGVSSGANVLTF.

CDR3 nucleotide sequence: TGTGCCAGCCGCTTGGGGAGCTCTGGAAACACCATATATTTT. This translates into CASRLGSSGNTIYF. The chain is built from TRBV21-1 and TRBJ1-3. TRBV21-1 is a pseudogene locus. This CDR3 region has 14 residues.

This CDR3 reads CASSQRGQGTEAFF. The CDR3 DNA reads as TGTGCCAGCAGCCAGAGGGGGCAGGGCACTGAAGCTTTCTTT. The genes are TRBV3-1 (or the pseudogene TRBV3-2) and TRBJ1-1, with 7 nucleotides matching TRBD1. The germline CDR1 and CDR2 sequences are LGHDT and YNNKEL (reference sequence). The CDR3 runs 14 residues. Trimming removed 3 bases from V and 4 bases from J; junction bases left unmatched: 5.

The chain recombines TRBV2 with TRBJ2-5, with 11 bases lining up with TRBD2. The CDR3 runs to 16 residues. J lost 4 bases, V lost 6 bases, and 10 bases had no gene match. Per the germline V gene, CDR1 is SNHLY and CDR2 is FYNNEI. CDR3 residues: CASRESLAGGRETQYF. DNA of the CDR3: TGTGCCAGCAGGGAATCCCTAGCGGGGGGTAGAGAGACCCAGTACTTC.

The chain carries TRBV11-2 and TRBJ2-5; TRBD1 aligns across 7 bases. This CDR3 spans 14 amino acids. Germline CDR1 reads SGHAT; CDR2 reads FQNNGV. V was pared by 3 bases and J by 1 base, with 2 bases of the junction left unmatched. CDR3 sequence (DNA): TGTGCCAGCAGCTTCCCAGGGGGCCAAGAGACCCAGTACTTC. This gives the protein CASSFPGGQETQYF.

The chain joins TRBV7-6 to TRBJ2-1; D may be TRBD1 (6 bases). Germline V gives CDR1 SGHVS, CDR2 FNYEAQ. The CDR3 is 17 residues long. Trimming took off 1 base at V and 8 bases at J, with 21 bases between the two ends. The CDR3: CASSLEGGRGFDHEQFF. CDR3 nucleotide sequence: TGTGCCAGCAGCTTAGAGGGTGGAAGGGGGTTTGACCATGAGCAGTTCTTC.

CDR3 protein: CASSSWTGGGEKLFF. The CDR3 DNA sequence: TGTGCCAGCAGCTCCTGGACAGGGGGCGGTGAAAAACTGTTTTTT. This chain joins TRBV5-6 and TRBJ1-4, with 11 bases aligning to TRBD1. Germline V gene lookup returns CDR1 SGHDT and CDR2 YYEEEE. Unmatched junction bases numbered 5, after V lost 3 bases and J lost 7 bases. CDR3 length: 15 residues.

The V call is TRBV18, the J call TRBJ1-1, with D possibly being TRBD1 (5 bases). The CDR3 consists of 14 residues. CDR1 and CDR2 from the germline V gene are KGHSH and LQKENI. V was cut by 2 bases and J by 4 bases, with 11 bases left in between. The CDR3 is CASSPGQGSTEAFF. CDR3 coding DNA: TGTGCCAGCTCACCAGGGCAGGGCAGCACTGAAGCTTTCTTT.

V gene TRBV28 combines with J gene TRBJ1-5; 7 nucleotides agree with TRBD1. The germline gives CDR1 MDHEN, CDR2 SYDVKM. J gave up 4 bases and V 5 bases, and 11 bases lay outside the gene matches. The CDR3 extends over 16 amino acids. This CDR3 reads CASSPWTGTVNQPQHF. The CDR3 DNA reads TGTGCCAGCAGTCCGTGGACCGGGACAGTGAATCAGCCCCAGCATTTT.

The genes are TRBV10-3 and TRBJ2-7; 10 bases agree with TRBD1. The CDR3 is made up of 14 amino acids. V trimming: 7 bases; J trimming: 6 bases; junction bases outside the gene matches: 9. Germline V CDR1 and CDR2: ENHRY, SYGVKD. CDR3 DNA: TGTGCCATCACAACTCGGGACAGGGGTGGCGAGCAGTACTTC. Its translation is CAITTRDRGGEQYF.

This clone came up once. The chain uses TRBV24-1 and TRBJ2-4; 7 nucleotides agree with TRBD1. The CDR3 extends over 18 amino acids. The V gene end was trimmed by 3 bases and the J gene end by 3 bases; junction bases not matched to a gene: 13. Germline assignment: CDR1 KGHDR and CDR2 SFDVKD. CDR3 nucleotide sequence: TGTGCCACCAGTGATCCCCGACTACAGGGGCAAGGCAAAAACATTCAGTACTTC. It encodes CATSDPRLQGQGKNIQYF.

The chain has TRBV20-1 and TRBJ2-7, with 9 nucleotides matching TRBD2. Germline V gives CDR1 DFQATT, CDR2 SNEGSKA (reference sequence). The CDR3 sequence is 11 residues long. The CDR3 DNA sequence: TGCAGTGCTAGAGGGGGTAGCGGGGGAGTCGTA. Protein product: CSARGGSGGVV.

The V and J genes are TRBV11-2 and TRBJ1-1; 8 bases align to TRBD1. The germline V gene has CDR1 SGHAT and CDR2 FQNNGV. The CDR3 extends over 14 amino acids. J was trimmed by 4 bases and V by 1 base; bases with no gene match: 2. The CDR3 is CASSLGQGATEAFF. CDR3 sequence (DNA): TGTGCCAGCAGCTTAGGGCAGGGGGCCACTGAAGCTTTCTTT.

The chain joins TRBV5-1 to TRBJ2-3; TRBD2 matches 12 bases. J lost 1 base, V lost 3 bases, and 12 bases had no gene match. Germline values: CDR1 SGHRS, CDR2 YFSETQ. CDR3 length: 19 amino acids. The CDR3 region has the DNA TGCGCCAGCAGCTCCGGACTAGCGGGGCACATCCAGCGCACAGATACGCAGTATTTT. Amino acids: CASSSGLAGHIQRTDTQYF.

The chain links TRBV7-9 to TRBJ1-4, with D possibly being TRBD1 (6 bases). From germline, CDR1 is SEHNR and CDR2 FQNEAQ (reference sequence). V dropped 2 bases and J dropped 8 bases, with 12 bases sitting between them. The CDR3 loop spans 14 amino acids. In DNA form, the CDR3 reads TGTGCCAGCAGCTTATCACAGGGACACGAAAAACTGTTTTTT. It yields the protein CASSLSQGHEKLFF.

The gene calls are TRBV23-1 and TRBJ1-1; the D gene is possibly TRBD1 (5 bases). TRBV23-1 is an open reading frame whose function is uncertain. V lost 4 bases, J lost 0 bases, and 9 bases lay in between. The CDR3 covers 14 residues. The CDR3 DNA reads as TGCGCCAGCAGTCGGGAGGGACTGAACACTGAAGCTTTCTTT. Translation gives CASSREGLNTEAFF.

This sequence joins TRBV6-5 and TRBJ1-5; 8 nucleotides agree with TRBD1. Germline-derived CDR1 and CDR2 are MNHEY and SVGAGI. The CDR3 is 15 amino acids. V trimming: 6 bases; J trimming: 3 bases; junction bases outside the gene matches: 7. CDR3 in amino acids: CASRATGGDNQPQHF. CDR3 sequence (DNA): TGTGCCAGCAGGGCTACAGGGGGTGACAATCAGCCCCAGCATTTT.

The gene calls are TRBV7-9 and TRBJ1-2; 8 bases agree with TRBD1. Germline V gene lookup returns CDR1 SEHNR and CDR2 FQNEAQ (reference sequence). V dropped 1 base and J dropped 8; count of bases not matched to a gene: 12. This CDR3 is 16 amino acids long. The CDR3 DNA follows: TGTGCCAGCAGCTTAGGCCCCCTTCAGGGGGCTGAAGGCTACACCTTC. Amino acid sequence: CASSLGPLQGAEGYTF. Full variable domain (rest looked up from reference TRBV7-9 and TRBJ1-2): DTGVSQNPRHKITKRGQNVTFRCDPISEHNRLYWYRQTLGQGPEFLTYFQNEAQLEKSRLLSDRFSAERPKGSFSTLEIQRTEQGDSAMYLCASSLGPLQGAEGYTFGSGTRLTVV.

This chain links TRBV6-5 with TRBJ2-7; TRBD2 matches at 9 bases. Germline CDR1 and CDR2: MNHEY and SVGAGI. J lost 2 bases, V lost 5 bases, and 7 bases had no gene match. This CDR3 is built from 15 residues. CDR3 in amino acids: CASSIAGGGPYEQYF. The CDR3 DNA reads as TGTGCCAGCAGTATTGCGGGGGGGGGACCCTACGAGCAGTACTTC.

The chain employs TRBV5-1 and TRBJ1-1; D might be TRBD1 (6 bases). V shed 5 bases and J shed 1 base, with 12 bases lying between them. The CDR3 loop spans 14 amino acids. Per germline, CDR1 SGHRS and CDR2 YFSETQ. The CDR3 DNA is TGCGCCAGCAGGTCGGGGGGGCAGAACACTGAAGCTTTCTTT. Encoded protein: CASRSGGQNTEAFF.

This chain links TRBV28 with TRBJ1-1, with 7 bases identical to TRBD1. Germline assignment: CDR1 MDHEN and CDR2 SYDVKM. CDR3 size: 13 residues. The junction had 6 bases not matched to a gene; V was cut back by 6 bases and J by 5 bases. As DNA, the CDR3 is TGTGCCAGCAGCCGACAGGGTGAAACTGAAGCTTTCTTT. It encodes CASSRQGETEAFF.

The chain employs TRBV6-1 and TRBJ1-2; 10 bases are shared with TRBD1. CDR3 size: 16 residues. V shed 1 base, J shed 3 bases, and the junction held 5 bases outside the gene matches. Per germline, CDR1 MNHNS and CDR2 SASEGT. The CDR3 sequence: CASSEVGQGVYYGYTF. In DNA form, the CDR3 reads TGTGCCAGCAGTGAAGTCGGACAGGGGGTGTACTATGGCTACACCTTC.

The CDR3 loop reads CASSIQGAAGANVLTF. The CDR3 DNA reads TGTGCCAGCAGTATCCAGGGGGCGGCAGGGGCCAACGTCCTGACTTTC. The chain carries TRBV27 and TRBJ2-6; 8 bases match TRBD1. Germline trimming cut 5 bases from V and 4 bases from J; bases unmatched to any gene: 7. The germline gives CDR1 MNHEY, CDR2 SMNVEV (reference sequence). This CDR3 spans 16 amino acids.

This clone was seen only once. V is TRBV5-5 and J is TRBJ2-1, with TRBD2 as a possible D gene (5 bases). Deletions cut 2 bases from V and 10 bases from J, with 25 bases between. Germline loops: CDR1 SGHKS, CDR2 YYEKEE (reference sequence). CDR3 length: 17 residues. DNA for the CDR3: TGTGCCAGCAGCTTTTCTCCCCGGGTTAGCGAGAGAGGAGAGCAGTTCTTC. Translation: CASSFSPRVSERGEQFF.

The chain is built from TRBV2 and TRBJ1-2; 7 nucleotides agree with TRBD1. This CDR3 spans 11 amino acids. The germline CDR1 and CDR2 sequences are SNHLY and FYNNEI. The CDR3, as DNA: TGTGCAGATAGACAGGGTGATGGCTACACCTTC. Translated, it gives CADRQGDGYTF.